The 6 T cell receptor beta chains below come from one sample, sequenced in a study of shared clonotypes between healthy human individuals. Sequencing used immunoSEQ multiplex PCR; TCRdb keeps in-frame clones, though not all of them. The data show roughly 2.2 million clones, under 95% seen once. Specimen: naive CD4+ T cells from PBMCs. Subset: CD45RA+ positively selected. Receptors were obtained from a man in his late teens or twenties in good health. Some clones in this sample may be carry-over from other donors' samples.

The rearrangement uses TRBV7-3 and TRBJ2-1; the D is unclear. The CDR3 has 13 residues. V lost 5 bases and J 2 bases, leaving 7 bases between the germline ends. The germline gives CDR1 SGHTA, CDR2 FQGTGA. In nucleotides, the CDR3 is TGTGCCAGCAGCCGCTTTCCCTACAATGAGCAGTTCTTC. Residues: CASSRFPYNEQFF. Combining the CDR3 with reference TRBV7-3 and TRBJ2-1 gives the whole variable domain GAGVSQTPSNKVTEKGKYVELRCDPISGHTALYWYRQSLGQGPEFLIYFQGTGAADDSGLPNDRFFAVRPEGSVSTLKIQRTERGDSAVYLCASSRFPYNEQFFGPGTRLTVL.

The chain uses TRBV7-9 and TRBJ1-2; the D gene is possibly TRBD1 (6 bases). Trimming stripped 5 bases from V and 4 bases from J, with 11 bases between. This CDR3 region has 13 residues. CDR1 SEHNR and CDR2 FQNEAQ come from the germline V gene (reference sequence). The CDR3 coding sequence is TGTGCCAGCAGCCCAGGACAGCCCTATGGCTACACCTTC. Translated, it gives CASSPGQPYGYTF. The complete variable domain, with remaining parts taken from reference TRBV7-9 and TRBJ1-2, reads DTGVSQNPRHKITKRGQNVTFRCDPISEHNRLYWYRQTLGQGPEFLTYFQNEAQLEKSRLLSDRFSAERPKGSFSTLEIQRTEQGDSAMYLCASSPGQPYGYTFGSGTRLTVV.

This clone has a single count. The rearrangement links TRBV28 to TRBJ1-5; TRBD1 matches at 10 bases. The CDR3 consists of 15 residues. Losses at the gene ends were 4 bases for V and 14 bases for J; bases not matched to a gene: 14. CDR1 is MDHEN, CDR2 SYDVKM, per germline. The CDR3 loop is CASSSLDRGRSGEHF. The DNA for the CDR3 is TGTGCCAGCAGTTCTCTCGACAGGGGGCGAAGCGGCGAGCATTTT.

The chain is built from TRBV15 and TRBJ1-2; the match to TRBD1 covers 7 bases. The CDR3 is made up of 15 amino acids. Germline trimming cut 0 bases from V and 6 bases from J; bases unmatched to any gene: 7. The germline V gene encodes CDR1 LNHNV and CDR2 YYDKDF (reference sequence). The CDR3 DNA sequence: TGTGCCACCAGCAGAGATCGAGAAGGGGGCCATGGCTACACCTTC. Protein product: CATSRDREGGHGYTF. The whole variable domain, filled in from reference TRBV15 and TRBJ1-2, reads DAMVIQNPRYQVTQFGKPVTLSCSQTLNHNVMYWYQQKSSQAPKLLFHYYDKDFNNEADTPDNFQSRRPNTSFCFLDIRSPGLGDTAMYLCATSRDREGGHGYTFGSGTRLTVV.

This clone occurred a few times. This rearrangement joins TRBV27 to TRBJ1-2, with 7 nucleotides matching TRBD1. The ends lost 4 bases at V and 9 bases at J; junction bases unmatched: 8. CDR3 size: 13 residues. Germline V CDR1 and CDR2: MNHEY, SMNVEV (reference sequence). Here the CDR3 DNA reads TGTGCCAGCAGTTCACGACAGGGAGGCAGCTACACCTTC. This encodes CASSSRQGGSYTF.

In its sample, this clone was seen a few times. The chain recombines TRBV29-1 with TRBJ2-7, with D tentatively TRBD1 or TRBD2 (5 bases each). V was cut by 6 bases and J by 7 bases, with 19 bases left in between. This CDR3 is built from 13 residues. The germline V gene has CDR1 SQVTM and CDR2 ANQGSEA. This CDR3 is CSVGPPGPAEQYF. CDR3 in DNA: TGCAGCGTCGGCCCCCCGGGACCCGCTGAGCAGTACTTC.